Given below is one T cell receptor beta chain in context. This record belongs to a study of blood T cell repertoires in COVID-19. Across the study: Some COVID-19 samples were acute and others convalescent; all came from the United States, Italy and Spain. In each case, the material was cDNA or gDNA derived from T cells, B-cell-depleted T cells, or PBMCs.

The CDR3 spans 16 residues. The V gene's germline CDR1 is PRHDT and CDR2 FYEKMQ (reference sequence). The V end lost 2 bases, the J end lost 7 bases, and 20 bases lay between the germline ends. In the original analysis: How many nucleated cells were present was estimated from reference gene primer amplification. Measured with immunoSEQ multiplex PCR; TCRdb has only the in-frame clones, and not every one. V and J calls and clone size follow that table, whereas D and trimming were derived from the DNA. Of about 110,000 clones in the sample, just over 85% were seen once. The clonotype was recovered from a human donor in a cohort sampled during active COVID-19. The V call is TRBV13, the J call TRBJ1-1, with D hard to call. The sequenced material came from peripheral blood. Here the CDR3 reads CASSLPGDWNDGEAFF. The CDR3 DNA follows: TGTGCCAGCAGCTTACCTGGAGACTGGAATGATGGTGAAGCTTTCTTT.